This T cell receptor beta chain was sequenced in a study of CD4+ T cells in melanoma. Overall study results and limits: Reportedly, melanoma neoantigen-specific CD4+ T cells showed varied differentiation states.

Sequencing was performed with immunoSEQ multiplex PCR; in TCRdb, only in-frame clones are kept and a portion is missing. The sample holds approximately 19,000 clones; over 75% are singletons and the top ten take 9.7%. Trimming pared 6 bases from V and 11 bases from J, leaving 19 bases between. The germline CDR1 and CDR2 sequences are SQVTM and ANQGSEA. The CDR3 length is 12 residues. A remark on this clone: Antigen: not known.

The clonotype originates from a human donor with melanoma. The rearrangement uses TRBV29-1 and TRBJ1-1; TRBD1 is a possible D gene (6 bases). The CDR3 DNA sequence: TGCAGCGTAGGACAGACAGAATGGGGGGCTTTCTTT. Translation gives CSVGQTEWGAFF.